A selection of T cell receptor beta chains follows, all from one sample in a study of cytomegalovirus exposure and HLA in healthy donors. The method was immunoSEQ multiplex PCR; TCRdb's version includes in-frame clones alone and lacks a portion of them. The table shows approximately 100,000 clones, with about 76% occurring only once. Sequenced sample: PBMCs. These receptors came from a woman between 45 and 65 years old in good health and CMV-seropositive. The conserved cysteine and the conserved F or W are not part of the CDR3 here. Each record gives: CDR3 protein, clone size, D gene, V gene. A D gene is named only where the DNA matches it firmly. Clone size is shown for a subset of rows, as once, few, many or a class of expanded clone.

CDR3aa: AISEGASNQPQH; abundance: NA; d_gene: NA; v_gene: TRBV10-3
CDR3aa: ASSLLGVAGSYEQY; abundance: NA; d_gene: TRBD2; v_gene: TRBV28
CDR3aa: ASSEAQGSYEQY; abundance: NA; d_gene: NA; v_gene: TRBV6-1
CDR3aa: ASSYPGQGSVKLF; abundance: NA; d_gene: TRBD1; v_gene: TRBV6-6
CDR3aa: AWSVGQTYGYT; abundance: NA; d_gene: NA; v_gene: TRBV30
CDR3aa: AIVPGTGSYEQY; abundance: NA; d_gene: TRBD1; v_gene: TRBV10-3
CDR3aa: ASSFWRGYTGELF; abundance: once; d_gene: NA; v_gene: TRBV6-5
CDR3aa: AISEDSRRYGYT; abundance: NA; d_gene: NA; v_gene: TRBV10-3
CDR3aa: ASSLRFRRHPGNTIY; abundance: NA; d_gene: NA; v_gene: TRBV7-3
CDR3aa: ASRQGLRGKTEAF; abundance: NA; d_gene: NA; v_gene: TRBV27
CDR3aa: ASSRRDNSYEQY; abundance: NA; d_gene: NA; v_gene: TRBV7-9
CDR3aa: ASSQVTTTNEKLF; abundance: NA; d_gene: NA; v_gene: TRBV4-2
CDR3aa: ASSDGTSGGRNEQF; abundance: NA; d_gene: TRBD2; v_gene: TRBV5-1
CDR3aa: ASSLQGGFREKLF; abundance: once; d_gene: TRBD1; v_gene: TRBV11-2
CDR3aa: ASTWGDRLNGYT; abundance: NA; d_gene: TRBD1; v_gene: TRBV6-5
CDR3aa: AWGQGYGYT; abundance: few; d_gene: NA; v_gene: TRBV30
CDR3aa: ASSPRSMGTGMFSGANVLT; abundance: NA; d_gene: TRBD1; v_gene: TRBV18
CDR3aa: ASSFQGPGELF; abundance: NA; d_gene: NA; v_gene: TRBV5-1
CDR3aa: ASTPNNRGRNIQY; abundance: NA; d_gene: TRBD1; v_gene: TRBV28
CDR3aa: AISEAGGAYEQY; abundance: NA; d_gene: NA; v_gene: TRBV10-3
CDR3aa: ASSPFPRQGQETQY; abundance: NA; d_gene: TRBD1; v_gene: TRBV5-5
CDR3aa: ASSFAELNTEAF; abundance: few; d_gene: NA; v_gene: TRBV7-8
CDR3aa: ASSLADLGYNEQF; abundance: NA; d_gene: NA; v_gene: TRBV5-8
CDR3aa: ASSQGLAGVTWVETQY; abundance: NA; d_gene: TRBD2; v_gene: TRBV9
CDR3aa: ASSILTGLDYGYT; abundance: NA; d_gene: NA; v_gene: TRBV19
CDR3aa: ASRPDRGHQPQH; abundance: NA; d_gene: TRBD1; v_gene: TRBV5-1
CDR3aa: ASRTLMGIEQF; abundance: once; d_gene: NA; v_gene: TRBV2
CDR3aa: ASGLREGEQY; abundance: NA; d_gene: TRBD2; v_gene: TRBV5-6
CDR3aa: ASSPGLGQGASLANYGYT; abundance: NA; d_gene: TRBD1; v_gene: TRBV18
CDR3aa: ASSLGAGLNYGYT; abundance: NA; d_gene: NA; v_gene: TRBV7-9
CDR3aa: ASTKGGQGFTEAF; abundance: once; d_gene: TRBD1; v_gene: TRBV6-1
CDR3aa: AWRAPWGGPNTGELF; abundance: once; d_gene: NA; v_gene: TRBV30
CDR3aa: ASSRAPQETQY; abundance: NA; d_gene: NA; v_gene: TRBV4-2
CDR3aa: ASSQDRGSNEKLF; abundance: many; d_gene: NA; v_gene: TRBV4-3
CDR3aa: ASRDRVVEQY; abundance: NA; d_gene: TRBD1; v_gene: TRBV28
CDR3aa: ASSARQGGPLGYGYT; abundance: NA; d_gene: TRBD1; v_gene: TRBV9